Sequencing of this T cell receptor beta chain was carried out in a study of cytomegalovirus exposure and HLA in healthy donors. Broader study findings: The records held CMV serostatus as the only immune exposure information. Under in vitro conditions, three CMV-associated chains were confirmed as specific for CMV antigens.

Details on this clone: The target antigen is unknown.

A multiplex PCR was run with 60 Vbeta primers and 13 Jbeta primers. Profiled with immunoSEQ multiplex PCR; TCRdb holds only in-frame clones, not every one. The sample shows about 140,000 clones, 65% to 80% of them seen only once. In germline, CDR1 is MNHNS, CDR2 SASEGT. The CDR3 extends over 14 amino acids. The trim removed 8 bases at V and 4 bases at J, leaving 8 bases unmatched. Donors had nominal health at sampling but likely had unrecorded immune exposures. This chain joins TRBV6-1 and TRBJ1-2, with 9 bases aligning to TRBD1. Sequenced sample: PBMCs. This TCR derives from a woman in her twenties or thirties in good health and CMV-seronegative. CDR3 sequence (DNA): TGTGCCAGCGTTGTCGGGACAGGGTTCTATGGCTACACCTTC. Amino acid sequence: CASVVGTGFYGYTF.